This T cell receptor beta chain was captured in a study of T cells after posttransplantation cyclophosphamide. Points from the study as a whole: After PTCy, TRB diversity resembled that of CNI/methotrexate controls. Later post-transplant blood repertoires were often dominated by donor CD8+ memory clones. Tissue-infiltrating T cells from skin or gut overlapped little with blood T cells.

About this clone itself: The antigen is unknown.

Here immunoSEQ multiplex PCR was the method, and the copy in TCRdb shows in-frame clones only, minus some. This table holds around 35,000 clones with no singletons; the top ten claim 6.7%. This CDR3 region has 15 residues. Germline-derived CDR1 and CDR2 are MNHEY and SVGAGI. Germline trimming cut 0 bases from V and 9 bases from J; bases unmatched to any gene: 11. The sequence was obtained from a woman aged 50 to 65 in good health and a related stem cell transplant donor. J is TRBJ2-7 and V is TRBV6-5; 7 nucleotides line up with TRBD2. Sequencing was done on a sample of PBMCs. The CDR3 loop is CASSYSGQGPSGQYF. CDR3 coding DNA: TGTGCCAGCAGTTACTCCGGGCAGGGCCCTAGCGGGCAGTACTTC.